The rows below give T cell receptor beta chains drawn from one sample of a study of T cell repertoires in cytomegalovirus infection. Their antigen targets remain unknown. One entry per CDR3 protein, called by TCRdb with MiXCR from the reads. The sample contains around 100,000 distinct CDR3 sequences, around 10% of which appear only once. Specimen: PBMCs, sequenced either directly or after in vitro stimulation (not recorded which). The receptor source for this set is a human donor in good health (CMV status not recorded). Some clones in this sample may be carry-over from other donors' samples. Both conserved end residues are part of each CDR3. A D gene is named only where the DNA matches it firmly. Clone size is shown for a subset of rows, as once, few, many or a class of expanded clone.

J,length,V,size,D,DNA,CDR3
TRBJ1-1,14,TRBV6-2/TRBV6-3,.,.,TGTGCCAGCAGTACCCCGAGGGGGAACACTGAAGCTTTCTTT,CASSTPRGNTEAFF
TRBJ2-7,18,TRBV7-8,.,TRBD1,TGTGCCAGCAGCTTCGGCGATAAAGGGACAGGGTTTTTTTACGAGCAGTACTTC,CASSFGDKGTGFFYEQYF
TRBJ2-7,16,TRBV5-4,.,TRBD2,TGTGCCAGCAGACCAAGTTTAGCGGGAGAAGACGGCGAGCAGTACTTC,CASRPSLAGEDGEQYF
TRBJ1-2,15,TRBV4-3,few,.,TGCGCCAGCAGCCTCGCAGACAGAGGGATGAGCGGCTACACCTTC,CASSLADRGMSGYTF
TRBJ2-5,14,TRBV6-2/TRBV6-3,many,TRBD2,TGTGCCAGCAGCGCGGGAGGGCCGAGAGAGACCCAGTACTTC,CASSAGGPRETQYF
TRBJ2-7,12,TRBV7-9,.,.,TGTGCCAGCAGCCCCGCCTCCTACGAGCAGTACTTC,CASSPASYEQYF
TRBJ2-5,14,TRBV7-9,many,.,TGTGCCAGCAGCTTTCCGACGGCACAAGAGACCCAGTACTTC,CASSFPTAQETQYF
TRBJ2-7,18,TRBV12-3/TRBV12-4,many,TRBD2,TGTGCCAGCAGCTTCACCCCCAGACTAGCGGGAGGGCCCCACGAGCAGTACTTC,CASSFTPRLAGGPHEQYF
TRBJ2-3,15,TRBV20-1,.,TRBD2,TGCAGTGCTCGCCTAAGGGGACTAAAGGAAGATACGCAGTATTTT,CSARLRGLKEDTQYF
TRBJ1-3,15,TRBV7-2,many,.,TGTGCCAGCAGCCCAAGCCGTGTCTCTGGAAACACCATATATTTT,CASSPSRVSGNTIYF
TRBJ2-5,14,TRBV7-9,.,.,TGTGCCAGCAGCCCCCAGGCTTACCAAGAGACCCAGTACTTC,CASSPQAYQETQYF
TRBJ1-5,15,TRBV19,many,TRBD1,TGTGCCAGTAGTATATTACAGGGGGGTTATCAGCCCCAGCATTTT,CASSILQGGYQPQHF
TRBJ2-5,15,TRBV15,many,.,TGTGCCACCAGCAGAGATCGCGGCAGTCTAGAGACCCAGTACTTC,CATSRDRGSLETQYF
TRBJ2-5,15,TRBV6-1,many,TRBD1,TGTGCCAGCAGTGAATCGGGACAGTTTAGAGAGACCCAGTACTTC,CASSESGQFRETQYF
TRBJ1-3,17,TRBV29-1,.,.,TGCAGCGTTGAAGTGACAGTCGTGGGTTTGAGGAGAAACACCATATATTTT,CSVEVTVVGLRRNTIYF
TRBJ1-2,13,TRBV12-3/TRBV12-4,many,.,TGTGCCAGCAGTCAAGGACAGAACTATGGCTACACCTTC,CASSQGQNYGYTF
TRBJ2-1,16,TRBV25-1,many,TRBD1,TGTGCCAGCAGGATCTCGGGACAGGGGGCTTACAATGAGCAGTTCTTC,CASRISGQGAYNEQFF
TRBJ1-5,13,TRBV7-2,many,.,TGTGCCAGCAGCTTTTCCAGAAATCAGCCCCAGCATTTT,CASSFSRNQPQHF
TRBJ2-7,11,TRBV29-1,few,TRBD1,TGCAGCGGTGGACAGGGCTACGAGCAGTACTTC,CSGGQGYEQYF
TRBJ2-5,13,TRBV6-6,few,.,TGTGCCAGCAGTTTACCGGGGTGGGAGACCCAGTACTTC,CASSLPGWETQYF
TRBJ1-1,13,TRBV7-2,many,.,TGTGCCAGCAGCCGCCGTATAGGCACTGAAGCTTTCTTT,CASSRRIGTEAFF
TRBJ2-5,14,TRBV25-1,few,.,TGTGCCAGCAGTCCAGCCCAGGGCCAAGAGACCCAGTACTTC,CASSPAQGQETQYF
TRBJ1-1,14,TRBV7-2,many,TRBD1,TGTGCCAGCACCCTGGGACAGTTGAACACTGAAGCTTTCTTT,CASTLGQLNTEAFF
TRBJ1-1,18,TRBV19,.,TRBD1,TGTGCCAGTAGTATAACCCCGACAGGGGGGGTCATGAACACTGAAGCTTTCTTT,CASSITPTGGVMNTEAFF
TRBJ2-1,14,TRBV7-9,.,TRBD2,TGTGCCAGCAGCTTCGGCGGGGGATACAATGAGCAGTTCTTC,CASSFGGGYNEQFF
TRBJ1-6,15,TRBV20-1,.,.,TGCAGTGCTAGTCCCTCGAGCTCCTATAATTCACCCCTCCACTTT,CSASPSSSYNSPLHF
TRBJ1-5,15,TRBV23-1,many,.,TGCGCCAGCAGTCACGGTCAGGGATACAATCAGCCCCAGCATTTT,CASSHGQGYNQPQHF
TRBJ1-2,12,TRBV4-2,.,.,TGTGCCAGCAGCCAAGAAATTTCGTCCCTCACCTTC,CASSQEISSLTF
TRBJ2-7,14,TRBV14,many,.,TGTGCCAGCAGCCCATACAGGGTGGAGGGCGAGCAGTACTTC,CASSPYRVEGEQYF
TRBJ1-1,14,TRBV9,.,TRBD1,TGTGCCAGCAGCCCCCGGACAGGGAACACTGAAGCTTTCTTT,CASSPRTGNTEAFF
TRBJ1-6,17,TRBV7-8,many,.,TGTGCCAGCAGCCCCCGGACAGATAGCCCATATAATTCACCCCTCCACTTT,CASSPRTDSPYNSPLHF
TRBJ1-5,15,TRBV12-3/TRBV12-4,many,TRBD1,TGTGCCAGCAGCACCGGGACAGGGAACAATCAGCCCCAGCATTTT,CASSTGTGNNQPQHF
TRBJ2-3,16,TRBV12-3/TRBV12-4,many,.,TGTGCCAGCAGTTTAATGGAACCTCCCCAATCAGATACGCAGTATTTT,CASSLMEPPQSDTQYF
TRBJ1-5,15,TRBV19,few,.,TGTGCCAGTAGTCGGACATGGGGTGGCAATCAGCCCCAGCATTTT,CASSRTWGGNQPQHF
TRBJ2-2,12,TRBV28,.,.,TGTGCCAGCAGCCCCTACACCGGGGAGCTGTTTTTT,CASSPYTGELFF
TRBJ1-5,14,TRBV7-2,many,.,TGTGCCAGCAGCTTAGACAGGATCAATCAGCCCCAGCATTTT,CASSLDRINQPQHF
TRBJ1-6,14,TRBV7-8,many,TRBD1,TGTGCCAGCAGCCCCGGGACAGGGAGGTCACCCCTCCACTTT,CASSPGTGRSPLHF
TRBJ2-1,16,TRBV4-3,few,.,TGCGCCAGCAGCCAAGATCCAGTAAGCTCCTACAATGAGCAGTTCTTC,CASSQDPVSSYNEQFF
TRBJ2-1,14,TRBV6-2/TRBV6-3,few,.,TGTGCCAGCAGTTATTCGACTACGTACAATGAGCAGTTCTTC,CASSYSTTYNEQFF
TRBJ1-5,15,TRBV4-1,.,.,TGCGCCAGCAGCGCACGCGGGATGGGCAATCAGCCCCAGCATTTT,CASSARGMGNQPQHF
TRBJ2-7,13,TRBV25-1,.,.,TGTGCCAGCAGTGAATTCCGAACCTACGAGCAGTACTTC,CASSEFRTYEQYF
TRBJ1-2,15,TRBV19,many,.,TGTGCCAGTAGTATAGATATCGGGGACGGCTATGGCTACACCTTC,CASSIDIGDGYGYTF
TRBJ2-1,14,TRBV27,many,.,TGTGCCAGCAGTTTATTTTCGTTTCGCGATGAGCAGTTCTTC,CASSLFSFRDEQFF
TRBJ1-2,15,TRBV27,.,.,TGTGCCAGCGGTGGGGTTTTTGGGCAATTCTATGGCTACACCTTC,CASGGVFGQFYGYTF
TRBJ2-5,16,TRBV12-5,.,TRBD2,TGTGCTAGTGGTTACGGACTAGCGGGAGGGGGGGAGACCCAGTACTTC,CASGYGLAGGGETQYF
TRBJ1-1,14,TRBV11-3,many,.,TGTGCCAGCAGGAAGGGGGGTTGGAACACTGAAGCTTTCTTT,CASRKGGWNTEAFF
TRBJ1-2,18,TRBV13,.,TRBD1,TGTGCCAGCAGCTCGCAGGGGACAGAGGCTAAGAAGGACTATGGCTACACCTTC,CASSSQGTEAKKDYGYTF
TRBJ2-2,16,TRBV20-1,many,.,TGCAGTGCTAGAGACCCGCGGGGTAGCAACACCGGGGAGCTGTTTTTT,CSARDPRGSNTGELFF